This record concerns one T cell receptor beta chain sequence. The length of the CDR3 is 15 residues. CDR1 and CDR2 (germline): SNHLY, FYNNEI. V was trimmed by 3 bases and J by 0 bases, leaving 9 bases between them. This sample was included in a study of blood T cell repertoires in COVID-19. Study information: Material from acute and convalescent COVID-19 was sourced from the United States, Italy and Spain.

Assay: immunoSEQ multiplex PCR; the TCRdb copy retains only in-frame clones and omits some. The table includes more than 300,000 clones, around nine tenths detected once. Sequencing was carried out using peripheral blood. The rearrangement joins TRBV2 to TRBJ2-1; possibly TRBD2 for D (6 bases). The sequence was collected from a young woman who had recovered from COVID-19. CDR3 DNA: TGTGCCAGCAGTGAGTCTAGCGCCTCCTACAATGAGCAGTTCTTC. The encoded protein is CASSESSASYNEQFF.